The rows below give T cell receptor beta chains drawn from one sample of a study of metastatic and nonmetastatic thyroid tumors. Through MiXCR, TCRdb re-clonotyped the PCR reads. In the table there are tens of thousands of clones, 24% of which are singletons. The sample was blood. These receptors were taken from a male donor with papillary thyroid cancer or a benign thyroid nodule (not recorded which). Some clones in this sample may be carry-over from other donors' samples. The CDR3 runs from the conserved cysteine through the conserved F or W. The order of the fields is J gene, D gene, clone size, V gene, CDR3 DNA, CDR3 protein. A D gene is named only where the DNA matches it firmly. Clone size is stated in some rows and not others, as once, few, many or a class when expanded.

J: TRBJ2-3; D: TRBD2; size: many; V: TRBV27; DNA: TGTGCCAGCAACCGGGGCGGGAGGGCCCGAGATACGCAGTATTTT; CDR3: CASNRGGRARDTQYF
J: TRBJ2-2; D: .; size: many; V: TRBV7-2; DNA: TGTGCCAGCAGCCCGATAGGGCCCGGGGAGCTGTTTTTT; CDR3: CASSPIGPGELFF
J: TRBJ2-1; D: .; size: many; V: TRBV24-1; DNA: TGTGCCACCAGCGGCTACTTCGGCAATGAGCAGTTCTTC; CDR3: CATSGYFGNEQFF
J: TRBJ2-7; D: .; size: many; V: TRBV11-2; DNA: TGTGCCAGCAGCTTAAAGCTGGGCTCCTACGAGCAGTACTTC; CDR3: CASSLKLGSYEQYF
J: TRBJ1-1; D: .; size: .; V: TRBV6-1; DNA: TGTGCCACCGATCCGACGGGAGGAAGTAACACTGAAGCTTTCTTT; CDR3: CATDPTGGSNTEAFF
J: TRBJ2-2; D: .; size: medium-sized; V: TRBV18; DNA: TGTGCCAGCTCACCACGTAGCAACACCGGGGAGCTGTTTTTT; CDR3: CASSPRSNTGELFF
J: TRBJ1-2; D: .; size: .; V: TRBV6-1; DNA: TGTGCCAGCGTCACGGGACGTTTCTATGGCTACACCTTC; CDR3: CASVTGRFYGYTF
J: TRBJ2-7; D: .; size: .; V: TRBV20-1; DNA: TGCAGTGCTAGAGCCGGTACAGGGTACCACGACCAGTACTTC; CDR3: CSARAGTGYHDQYF
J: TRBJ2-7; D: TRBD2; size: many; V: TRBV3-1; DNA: TGTGCCAGCACCCGAGCGGGGGTCTCCTACGAGCAGTACTTC; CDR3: CASTRAGVSYEQYF
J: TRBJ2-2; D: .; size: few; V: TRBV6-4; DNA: TGTGCCAGCAGTGGCGAGGAGAATCGGGAGCCGTTCTTT; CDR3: CASSGEENREPFF
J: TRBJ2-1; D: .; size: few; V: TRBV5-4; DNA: TGTGCCAGCAGCTTGGACCCTTATACCTCTGGCGATGAGCAGTTCTTC; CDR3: CASSLDPYTSGDEQFF
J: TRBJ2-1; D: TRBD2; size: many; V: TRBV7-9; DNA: TGTGCCAGCAGCTCCACTAGCGGGGGACGTGGTAAAGGTGAGCAGTTCTTC; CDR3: CASSSTSGGRGKGEQFF
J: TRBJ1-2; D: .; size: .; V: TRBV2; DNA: TGTGCCAGCACCCCTGCTACAGCCCCTAACTATGGCTACACCTTC; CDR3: CASTPATAPNYGYTF
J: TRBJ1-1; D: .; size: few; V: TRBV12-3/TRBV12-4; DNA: TGTGCCAGCAGTTTATTGGTTTGGGGGGGGAACACTGAAGCTTTCTTT; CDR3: CASSLLVWGGNTEAFF
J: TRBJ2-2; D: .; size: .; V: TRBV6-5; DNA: TGTGCCAGCAGTTACGAGGCCAGTAACACCGGGGAGCTGTTTTTT; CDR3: CASSYEASNTGELFF
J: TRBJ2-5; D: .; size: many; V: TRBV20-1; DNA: TGCAGTGCTTGGGACGTAGAGACCCAGTACTTC; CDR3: CSAWDVETQYF
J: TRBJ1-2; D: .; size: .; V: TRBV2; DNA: TGTGCCAGCAGTGCGCAGGGACCAAACTATGGCTACACCTTC; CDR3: CASSAQGPNYGYTF
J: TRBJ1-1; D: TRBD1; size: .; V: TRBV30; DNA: TGTGCCTGGAGACCGGCCGGGACAGGGACGGTAGCTTTCTTT; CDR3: CAWRPAGTGTVAFF